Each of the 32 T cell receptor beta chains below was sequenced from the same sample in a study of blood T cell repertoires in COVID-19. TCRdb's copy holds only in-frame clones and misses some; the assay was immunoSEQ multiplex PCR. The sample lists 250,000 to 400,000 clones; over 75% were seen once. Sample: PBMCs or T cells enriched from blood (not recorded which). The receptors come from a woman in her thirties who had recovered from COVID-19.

CDR3 nucleotides: TGTGCCAGCAGTGGGAGCGGGGCCGAGACCCAGTACTTC. Translated: CASSGSGAETQYF. The chain couples TRBV2 to TRBJ2-5, with TRBD2 matching 7 bases. The CDR3 totals 13 residues. Germline V gene data show CDR1 as SNHLY and CDR2 as FYNNEI. V lost 4 bases and J lost 5; bases outside the gene matches: 4.

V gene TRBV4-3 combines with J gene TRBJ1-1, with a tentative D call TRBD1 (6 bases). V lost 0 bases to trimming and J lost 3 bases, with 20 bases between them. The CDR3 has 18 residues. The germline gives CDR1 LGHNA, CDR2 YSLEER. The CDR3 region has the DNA TGCGCCAGCAGCCAAGATTCCCCCCTCGACAGGCCCTACACTGAAGCTTTCTTT. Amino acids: CASSQDSPLDRPYTEAFF.

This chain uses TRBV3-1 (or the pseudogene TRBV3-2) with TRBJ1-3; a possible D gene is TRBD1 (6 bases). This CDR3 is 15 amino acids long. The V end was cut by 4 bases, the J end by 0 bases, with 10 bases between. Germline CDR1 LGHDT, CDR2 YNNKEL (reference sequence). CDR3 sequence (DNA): TGTGCCAGCAGCCGTACAGGGCACTCTGGAAACACCATATATTTT. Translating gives CASSRTGHSGNTIYF.

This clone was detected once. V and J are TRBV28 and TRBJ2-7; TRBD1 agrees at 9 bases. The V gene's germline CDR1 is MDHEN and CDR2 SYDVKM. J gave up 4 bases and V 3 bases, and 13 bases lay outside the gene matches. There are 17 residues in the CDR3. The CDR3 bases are TGTGCCAGCAGTTTCAGGCGTCCGGGACAGGGCAGATACGAGCAGTACTTC. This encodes CASSFRRPGQGRYEQYF. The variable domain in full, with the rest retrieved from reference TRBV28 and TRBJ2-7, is DVKVTQSSRYLVKRTGEKVFLECVQDMDHENMFWYRQDPGLGLRLIYFSYDVKMKEKGDIPEGYSVSREKKERFSLILESASTNQTSMYLCASSFRRPGQGRYEQYFGPGTRLTVT.

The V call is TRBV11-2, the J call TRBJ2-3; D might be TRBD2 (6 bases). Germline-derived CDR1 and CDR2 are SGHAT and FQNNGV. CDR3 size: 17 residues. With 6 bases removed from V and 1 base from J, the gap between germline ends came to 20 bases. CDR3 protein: CASSYSMGGRGTDTQYF. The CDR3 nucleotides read TGTGCCAGCAGTTATAGTATGGGGGGAAGAGGCACAGATACGCAGTATTTT.

The CDR3 region is CASTPSDGKSQETQYF. DNA of the CDR3: TGTGCCAGCACCCCCTCGGACGGGAAAAGCCAAGAGACCCAGTACTTC. The chain links TRBV6-2 or TRBV6-3 to TRBJ2-5, with D perhaps matching TRBD2 (5 bases). Germline CDR1 MNHEY, CDR2 SVGEGT. This CDR3 has 16 amino acids. Trimming left V 7 bases short and J 1 base short, with 19 bases between.

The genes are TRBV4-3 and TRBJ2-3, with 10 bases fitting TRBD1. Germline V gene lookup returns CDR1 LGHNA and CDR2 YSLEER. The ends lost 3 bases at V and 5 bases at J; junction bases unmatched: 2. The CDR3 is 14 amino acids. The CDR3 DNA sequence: TGCGCCAGCAGCCACGGGACAGGGGAAGATACGCAGTATTTT. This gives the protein CASSHGTGEDTQYF.

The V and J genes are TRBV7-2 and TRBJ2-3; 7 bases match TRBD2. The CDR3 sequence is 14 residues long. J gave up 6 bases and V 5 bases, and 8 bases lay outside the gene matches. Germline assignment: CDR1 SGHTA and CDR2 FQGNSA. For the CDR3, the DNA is TGTGCCAGCAGCCCGGGACTAATGGAGGATACGCAGTATTTT. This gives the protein CASSPGLMEDTQYF.

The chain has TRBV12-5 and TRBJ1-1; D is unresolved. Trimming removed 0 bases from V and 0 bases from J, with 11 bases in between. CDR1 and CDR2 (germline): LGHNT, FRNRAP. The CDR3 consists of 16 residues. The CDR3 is CASGLVRGGMNTEAFF. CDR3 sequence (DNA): TGTGCTAGTGGTTTGGTACGGGGAGGGATGAACACTGAAGCTTTCTTT.

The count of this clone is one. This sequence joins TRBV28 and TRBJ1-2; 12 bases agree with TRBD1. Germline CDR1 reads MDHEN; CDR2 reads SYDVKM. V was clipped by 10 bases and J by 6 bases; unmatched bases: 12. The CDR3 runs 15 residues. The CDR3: CATFRGTGGANGYTF. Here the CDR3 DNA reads TGTGCCACCTTCAGAGGGACAGGGGGCGCGAATGGCTACACCTTC.

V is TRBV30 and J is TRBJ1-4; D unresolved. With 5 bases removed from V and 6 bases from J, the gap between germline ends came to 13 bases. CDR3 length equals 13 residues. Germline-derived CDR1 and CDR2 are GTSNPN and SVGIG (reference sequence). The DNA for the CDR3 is TGTGCCTGGGTGGATTTTCGGGATGAAAAACTGTTTTTT. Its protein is CAWVDFRDEKLFF.

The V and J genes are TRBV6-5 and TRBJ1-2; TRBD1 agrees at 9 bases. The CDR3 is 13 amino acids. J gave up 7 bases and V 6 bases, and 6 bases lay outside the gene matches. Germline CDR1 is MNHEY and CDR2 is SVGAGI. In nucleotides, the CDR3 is TGTGCCAGCAGCGGGACAGGGAACGGTGGCTACACCTTC. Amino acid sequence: CASSGTGNGGYTF.

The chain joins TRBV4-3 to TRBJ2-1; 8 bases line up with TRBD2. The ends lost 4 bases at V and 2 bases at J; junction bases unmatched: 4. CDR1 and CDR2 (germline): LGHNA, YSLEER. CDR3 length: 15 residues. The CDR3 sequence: CASSPTGGPYNEQFF. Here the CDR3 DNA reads TGCGCCAGCAGCCCGACGGGGGGGCCCTACAATGAGCAGTTCTTC.

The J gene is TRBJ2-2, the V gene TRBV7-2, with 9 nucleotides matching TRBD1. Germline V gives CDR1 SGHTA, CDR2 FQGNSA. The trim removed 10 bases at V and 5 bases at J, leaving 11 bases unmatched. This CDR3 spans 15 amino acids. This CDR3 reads CATASRDRVTGELFF. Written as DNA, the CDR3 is TGTGCCACAGCTTCCCGGGACAGGGTAACCGGGGAGCTGTTTTTT.

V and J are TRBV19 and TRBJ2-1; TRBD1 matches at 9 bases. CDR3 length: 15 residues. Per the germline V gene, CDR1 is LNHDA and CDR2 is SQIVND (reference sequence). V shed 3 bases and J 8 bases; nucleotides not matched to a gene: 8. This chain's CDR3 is CASSIRDREGYEQFF. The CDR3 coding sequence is TGTGCCAGTAGTATTAGGGACAGGGAGGGATATGAGCAGTTCTTC.

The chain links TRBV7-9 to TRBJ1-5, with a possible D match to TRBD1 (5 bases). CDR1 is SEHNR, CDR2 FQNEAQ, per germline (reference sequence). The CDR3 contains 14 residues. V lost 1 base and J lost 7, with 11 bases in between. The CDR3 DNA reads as TGTGCCAGCAGCTTAGGGGGGGAGGCCCAGCCCCAGCATTTT. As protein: CASSLGGEAQPQHF.

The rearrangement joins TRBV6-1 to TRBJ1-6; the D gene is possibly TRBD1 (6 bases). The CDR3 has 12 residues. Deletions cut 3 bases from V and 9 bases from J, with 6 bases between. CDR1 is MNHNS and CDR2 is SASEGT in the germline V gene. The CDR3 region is CASSDRGSPLHF. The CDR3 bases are TGTGCCAGCAGTGACAGGGGTTCACCCCTCCACTTT.

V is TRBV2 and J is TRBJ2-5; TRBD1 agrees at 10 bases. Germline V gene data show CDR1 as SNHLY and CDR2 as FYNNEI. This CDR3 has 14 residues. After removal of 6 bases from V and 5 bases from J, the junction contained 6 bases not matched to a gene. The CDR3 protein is CASRRQGARETQYF. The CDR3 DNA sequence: TGTGCCAGCAGGAGACAGGGGGCGAGGGAGACCCAGTACTTC.

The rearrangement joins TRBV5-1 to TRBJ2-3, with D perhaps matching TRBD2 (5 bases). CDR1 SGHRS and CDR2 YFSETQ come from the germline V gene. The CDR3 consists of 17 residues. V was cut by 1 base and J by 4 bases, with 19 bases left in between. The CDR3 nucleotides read TGCGCCAGCAGCTTGTTAGCGTCCACTCTGGCGCCAGATACGCAGTATTTT. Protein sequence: CASSLLASTLAPDTQYF.

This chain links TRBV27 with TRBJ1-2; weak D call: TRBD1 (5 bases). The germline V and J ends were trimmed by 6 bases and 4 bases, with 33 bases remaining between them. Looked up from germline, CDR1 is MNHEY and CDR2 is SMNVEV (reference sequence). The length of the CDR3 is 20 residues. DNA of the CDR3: TGTGCCAGCAGCTCCCTTTATGGCACTTCTGGGGGGTCTCAAGGCTATGGCTACACCTTC. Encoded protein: CASSSLYGTSGGSQGYGYTF.

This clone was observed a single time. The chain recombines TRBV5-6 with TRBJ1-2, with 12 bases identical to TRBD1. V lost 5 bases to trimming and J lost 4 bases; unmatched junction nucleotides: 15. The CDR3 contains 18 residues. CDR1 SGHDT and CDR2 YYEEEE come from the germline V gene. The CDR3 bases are TGTGCCAGCAGTGGGGAGGAAGATCCGGGACAGGGGGCCTATGGCTACACCTTC. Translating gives CASSGEEDPGQGAYGYTF.

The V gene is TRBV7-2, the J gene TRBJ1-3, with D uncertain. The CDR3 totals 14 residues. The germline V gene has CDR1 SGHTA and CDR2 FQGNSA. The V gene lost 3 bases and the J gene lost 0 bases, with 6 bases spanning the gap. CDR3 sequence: CASSLTGSGNTIYF. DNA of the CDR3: TGTGCCAGCAGCTTGACGGGCTCTGGAAACACCATATATTTT.

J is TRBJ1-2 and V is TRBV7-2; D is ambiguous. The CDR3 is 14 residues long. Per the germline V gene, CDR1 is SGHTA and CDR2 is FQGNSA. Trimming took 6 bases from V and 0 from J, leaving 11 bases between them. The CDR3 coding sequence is TGTGCCAGCAGTTCTCCCGGGACTAACTATGGCTACACCTTC. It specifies CASSSPGTNYGYTF.

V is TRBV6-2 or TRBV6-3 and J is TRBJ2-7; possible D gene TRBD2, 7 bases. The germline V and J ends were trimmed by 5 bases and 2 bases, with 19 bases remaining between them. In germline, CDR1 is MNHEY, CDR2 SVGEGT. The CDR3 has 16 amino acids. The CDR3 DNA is TGTGCCAGCAGTCGTCCGCAGGGGAGGGGGACCTACGAGCAGTACTTC. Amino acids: CASSRPQGRGTYEQYF.

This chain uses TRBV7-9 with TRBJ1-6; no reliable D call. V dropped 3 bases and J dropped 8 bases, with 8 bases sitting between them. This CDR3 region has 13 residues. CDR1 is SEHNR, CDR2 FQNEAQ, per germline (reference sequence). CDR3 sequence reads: CASSLTGDSPLHF. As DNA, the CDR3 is TGTGCCAGCAGCTTGACGGGTGATTCACCCCTCCACTTT. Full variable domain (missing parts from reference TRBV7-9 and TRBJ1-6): DTGVSQNPRHKITKRGQNVTFRCDPISEHNRLYWYRQTLGQGPEFLTYFQNEAQLEKSRLLSDRFSAERPKGSFSTLEIQRTEQGDSAMYLCASSLTGDSPLHFGNGTRLTVT.

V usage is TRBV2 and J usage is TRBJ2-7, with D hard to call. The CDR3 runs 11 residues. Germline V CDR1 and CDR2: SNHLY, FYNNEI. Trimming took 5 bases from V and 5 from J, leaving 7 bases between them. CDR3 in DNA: TGTGCCAGCAGTTATTATAACGAGCAGTACTTC. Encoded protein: CASSYYNEQYF. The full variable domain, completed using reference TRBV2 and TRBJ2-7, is EPEVTQTPSHQVTQMGQEVILRCVPISNHLYFYWYRQILGQKVEFLVSFYNNEISEKSEIFDDQFSVERPDGSNFTLKIRSTKLEDSAMYFCASSYYNEQYFGPGTRLTVT.

In DNA, the CDR3 is TGTGCCAGTAATATTGACAGGGACACTGAAGCTTTCTTT. Its protein product is CASNIDRDTEAFF. The chain links TRBV19 to TRBJ1-1, with 7 bases that match TRBD1. CDR1 is LNHDA, CDR2 SQIVND, per germline (reference sequence). The CDR3 is 13 residues long. The V segment lost 7 bases and the J segment 3 bases; nucleotides outside the gene matches: 5.

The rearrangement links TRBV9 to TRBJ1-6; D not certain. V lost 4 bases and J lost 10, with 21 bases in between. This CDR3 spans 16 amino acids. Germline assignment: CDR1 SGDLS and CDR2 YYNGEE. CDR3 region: CASSSKAGSATSPLHF. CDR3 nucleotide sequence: TGTGCCAGCAGCTCCAAAGCCGGCAGCGCGACGTCACCCCTCCACTTT.

The CDR3 region has the DNA TGTGCCAGCAGCTTTGCAGGGGATTACGGAAACACCATATATTTT. Encoded protein: CASSFAGDYGNTIYF. The chain is built from TRBV5-8 and TRBJ1-3; tentative D call: TRBD1 (6 bases). The germline gives CDR1 SGHTS, CDR2 YDEGEE. V dropped 2 bases and J dropped 4 bases, with 13 bases sitting between them. This CDR3 is built from 15 residues.

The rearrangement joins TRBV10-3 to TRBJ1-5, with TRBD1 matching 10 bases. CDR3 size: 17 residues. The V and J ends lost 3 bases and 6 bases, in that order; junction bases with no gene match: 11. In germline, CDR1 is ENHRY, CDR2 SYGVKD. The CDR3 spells CAISDRTGTGVGQPQHF. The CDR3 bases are TGTGCCATCAGTGACCGAACCGGGACAGGGGTGGGTCAGCCCCAGCATTTT.

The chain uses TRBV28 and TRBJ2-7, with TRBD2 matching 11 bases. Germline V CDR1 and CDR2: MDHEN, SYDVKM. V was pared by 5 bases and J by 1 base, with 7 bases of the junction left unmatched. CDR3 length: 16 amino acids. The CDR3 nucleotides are TGTGCCAGCAGTCTTAGCGGGGGGGCTGGGTCCTACGAGCAGTACTTC. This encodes CASSLSGGAGSYEQYF.

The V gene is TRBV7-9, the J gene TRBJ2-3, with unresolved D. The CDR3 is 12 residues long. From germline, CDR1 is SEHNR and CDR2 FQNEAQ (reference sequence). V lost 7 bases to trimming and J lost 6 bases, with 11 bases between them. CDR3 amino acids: CASNRRTDTQYF. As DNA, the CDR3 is TGTGCCAGCAACAGACGTACGGATACGCAGTATTTT.